Listed here are 5 T cell receptor beta chains from one sample, sequenced in a study of T-cell memory formation after mild COVID-19. MiXCR, run by TCRdb on the 5' RACE reads, gives a single entry per CDR3 protein. The sample lists about 250,000 distinct CDR3 sequences, roughly 14% seen once, with 2% to 2.5% in the top ten. The sequenced sample consisted of PBMCs or a T cell subset sorted from them (not recorded which). Receptor source: an adult woman who had mild COVID-19 (a few samples of this study predate the infection). Cell type and time point are not known.

J is TRBJ1-5 and V is TRBV7-2; D not certain. The V gene lost 7 bases and the J gene lost 5 bases, with 15 bases spanning the gap. Germline loops: CDR1 SGHTA, CDR2 FQGNSA. The CDR3 is made up of 14 amino acids. CDR3 DNA sequence: TGTGCCAGCACCCTGGGTGCACTCTATCAGCCCCAGCATTTT. Residues: CASTLGALYQPQHF.

This clonotype came up many times. The chain uses TRBV5-5 and TRBJ2-3; 8 nucleotides agree with TRBD2. Germline V CDR1 and CDR2: SGHKS, YYEKEE (reference sequence). The CDR3 spans 14 residues. With 0 bases clipped from V and 9 bases from J, the junction kept 6 bases outside the gene matches. This CDR3 reads CASSLGSGVGTQYF. DNA for the CDR3: TGTGCCAGCAGCTTGGGTAGCGGGGTTGGGACGCAGTATTTT.

This chain uses TRBV13 with TRBJ1-1; the match to TRBD1 covers 8 bases. With V trimmed by 4 bases and J by 7 bases, 17 bases remained unmatched. The length of the CDR3 is 17 residues. The germline gives CDR1 PRHDT, CDR2 FYEKMQ (reference sequence). This CDR3 reads CASSSLLAGTGRREAFF. The CDR3, as DNA: TGTGCCAGCAGCTCACTGTTAGCGGGGACAGGCCGCCGTGAAGCTTTCTTT.

The rearrangement joins TRBV12-5 to TRBJ2-5, with 7 positions matching TRBD2. The ends lost 5 bases at V and 4 bases at J; junction bases unmatched: 7. This CDR3 region has 14 residues. Germline CDR1 reads LGHNT; CDR2 reads FRNRAP. The CDR3 sequence is CASGTQTSRETQYF. The CDR3 coding sequence is TGTGCTAGTGGTACCCAGACTAGCCGAGAGACCCAGTACTTC.

This clonotype was found a few times. J is TRBJ2-3 and V is TRBV5-1; D not resolved. Germline CDR1 reads SGHRS; CDR2 reads YFSETQ. There are 12 residues in the CDR3. The V end lost 1 base, the J end lost 6 bases, and 6 bases lay between the germline ends. CDR3 protein: CASSLYRDTQYF. In DNA form, the CDR3 reads TGCGCCAGCAGCTTGTATCGGGATACGCAGTATTTT.